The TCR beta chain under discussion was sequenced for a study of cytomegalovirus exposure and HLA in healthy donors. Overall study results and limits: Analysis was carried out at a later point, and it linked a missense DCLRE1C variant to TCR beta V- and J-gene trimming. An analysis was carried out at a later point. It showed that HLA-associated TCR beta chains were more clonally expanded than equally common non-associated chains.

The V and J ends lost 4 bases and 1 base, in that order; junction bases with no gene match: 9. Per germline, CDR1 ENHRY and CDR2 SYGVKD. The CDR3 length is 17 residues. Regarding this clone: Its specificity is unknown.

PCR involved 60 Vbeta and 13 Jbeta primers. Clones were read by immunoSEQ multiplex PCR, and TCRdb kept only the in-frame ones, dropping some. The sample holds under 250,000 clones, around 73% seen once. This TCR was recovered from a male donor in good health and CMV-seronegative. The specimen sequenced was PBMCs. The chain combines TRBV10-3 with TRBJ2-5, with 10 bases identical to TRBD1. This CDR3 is CAISASYGTGAQETQYF. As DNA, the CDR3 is TGTGCCATCAGTGCTTCCTACGGGACAGGGGCCCAAGAGACCCAGTACTTC.